This T cell receptor (beta chain) was retrieved from a study of blood T cell repertoires in COVID-19. This CDR3 is built from 14 residues. The germline V and J ends were trimmed by 0 bases and 7 bases, with 10 bases remaining between them. CDR1 is SGHVS, CDR2 FQNEAQ, per germline. A few counts support this clone. The assay was immunoSEQ multiplex PCR, and TCRdb's table has in-frame clones only and misses some. The sample lists about 350,000 clones, approximately 89% occurring once. V gene TRBV7-8 combines with J gene TRBJ1-5; D ambiguous. The TCR comes from a woman aged 55-70 years with COVID-19, enrolled during active disease. What was sequenced was peripheral blood. Written as DNA, the CDR3 is TGTGCCAGCAGCTTAGCCGGGGAGCGACAGCCCCAGCATTTT. Translated: CASSLAGERQPQHF.